The TCR beta chain under discussion was sequenced for a study of shared clonotypes between healthy human individuals. Study-wide findings and caveats: All-four-donor shared clonotypes had higher generation probabilities than non-shared clonotypes did.

Remarks on this clone: Its target is not known.

Deep was the level used in running the assay. Approximately 30,000 T cell genomes (approximately 210 ng DNA) went into each sorted-subset replicate. The table came from immunoSEQ multiplex PCR; TCRdb's copy has only in-frame clones and leaves some out. The repertoire has fewer than 1.8 million clones, approximately 98.5% of them found once; the top ten carry 0.3% to 0.45%. CD4+ cells were split into CD45RA+ naive and CD45RA-negative memory subsets. This CDR3 is 18 amino acids long. This receptor was obtained from a man aged 25 to 40 in good health. The rearrangement links TRBV21-1 to TRBJ1-2; the D call in the table, TRBD1, was not verified against the DNA. TRBV21-1 counts as a pseudogene. The sample taken for sequencing was naive CD4+ T cells sorted from blood. The subset is: CD45RA+ positively selected. The CDR3 DNA sequence: TGTGCCAGCAGCAAAAATCCCAGGGACAGGGGCCTTCCAGGGGGCTACACCTTC. Translating gives CASSKNPRDRGLPGGYTF.